The 32 T cell receptor beta chains given below trace back to one sample, sequenced in a study of shared clonotypes between healthy human individuals. The assay was immunoSEQ multiplex PCR, and TCRdb's table has in-frame clones only and misses some. The data contain a few hundred thousand clones, 60% to 80% of them singletons. Sequencing used PBMCs. The receptor set was obtained from a woman aged 40 to 50 in good health. Some clones in this sample may be carry-over from other donors' samples.

The chain combines TRBV5-5 with TRBJ1-2; 11 nucleotides agree with TRBD1. With 4 bases clipped from V and 8 bases from J, the junction kept 10 bases outside the gene matches. CDR1 and CDR2 (germline): SGHKS, YYEKEE (reference sequence). The CDR3 spans 15 residues. The CDR3 DNA reads TGTGCCAGCAGCCGACCCGGACAGGGGGCTCACGGCTACACCTTC. Translating gives CASSRPGQGAHGYTF. Full variable domain (rest looked up from reference TRBV5-5 and TRBJ1-2): DAGVTQSPTHLIKTRGQQVTLRCSPISGHKSVSWYQQVLGQGPQFIFQYYEKEERGRGNFPDRFSARQFPNYSSELNVNALLLGDSALYLCASSRPGQGAHGYTFGSGTRLTVV.

This chain connects TRBV5-1 to TRBJ2-6; D is possibly TRBD1 (6 bases). V was shortened by 4 bases and J by 4 bases, with 9 bases between the two germline ends. CDR3 size: 14 residues. From germline, CDR1 is SGHRS and CDR2 YFSETQ. CDR3 DNA sequence: TGCGCCAGCAGCCAGGGGTCCGGGGCCAACGTCCTGACTTTC. Its translation: CASSQGSGANVLTF.

The chain is built from TRBV28 and TRBJ1-4; the match to TRBD1 covers 10 bases. J was trimmed by 8 bases and V by 5 bases; bases with no gene match: 11. This CDR3 has 16 residues. Germline V gives CDR1 MDHEN, CDR2 SYDVKM. CDR3 in DNA: TGTGCCAGCAGTCCACCCGGGACAGGGGTAGAGGAAAAACTGTTTTTT. Amino acid sequence: CASSPPGTGVEEKLFF.

J is TRBJ1-1 and V is TRBV5-1, with a possible D match to TRBD1 (6 bases). Germline assignment: CDR1 SGHRS and CDR2 YFSETQ. V was trimmed by 5 bases and J by 5 bases, leaving 13 bases between them. This CDR3 is 13 amino acids long. In DNA, the CDR3 is TGCGCCAGCAGTTATGACAGGCAAACTGAAGCTTTCTTT. It yields the protein CASSYDRQTEAFF.

V gene TRBV27 combines with J gene TRBJ1-6; 9 nucleotides align to TRBD1. The trim removed 5 bases at V and 2 bases at J, leaving 7 bases unmatched. This CDR3 region has 17 residues. The V gene's germline CDR1 is MNHEY and CDR2 SMNVEV (reference sequence). CDR3 DNA sequence: TGTGCCAGCAGTGCAAGGACAGGGGCTACCTATAATTCACCCCTCCACTTT. Translated, it gives CASSARTGATYNSPLHF.

The rearrangement links TRBV4-2 to TRBJ2-7, with a possible D match to TRBD2 (6 bases). The germline gives CDR1 LGHNA, CDR2 YNFKEQ. V lost 0 bases and J 3 bases, leaving 9 bases between the germline ends. The CDR3 runs 14 residues. The CDR3 DNA sequence: TGTGCCAGCAGCCAAGACCAGGGACTCTACGAGCAGTACTTC. Protein sequence: CASSQDQGLYEQYF.

About this clone itself: Given a far larger clone just one base away, this is likely a sequencing read error. This chain uses TRBV30 with TRBJ1-4; possibly TRBD1 for D (5 bases). Germline V gene sequence: CDR1 GTSNPN, CDR2 SVGIG (reference sequence). The CDR3 is 15 residues long. The CDR3 bases are TGTGCCTGGAGTCTTTCCGGAACCTCAAGGGGAAAACCGTTTTTT. Translated, it gives CAWSLSGTSRGKPFF.

The chain recombines TRBV28 with TRBJ2-1; TRBD2 aligns across 9 bases. The germline CDR1 and CDR2 sequences are MDHEN and SYDVKM. The CDR3 is 16 amino acids. V shed 1 base and J 10 bases; nucleotides not matched to a gene: 11. This CDR3 reads CASSLSRLAGAGEQFF. In DNA form, the CDR3 reads TGTGCCAGCAGTTTATCGAGGTTAGCGGGAGCGGGGGAGCAGTTCTTC.

The V call is TRBV27, the J call TRBJ2-7; 9 bases match TRBD1. Trimming took 5 bases from V and 5 from J; bases not matched to a gene: 7. Per germline, CDR1 MNHEY and CDR2 SMNVEV (reference sequence). CDR3 length equals 14 residues. The CDR3 nucleotides are TGTGCCAGCAGTCCGGGACAGGGTGCCCACGAGCAGTACTTC. It yields the protein CASSPGQGAHEQYF.

The chain is built from TRBV4-1 and TRBJ2-3; no definite D call. This CDR3 has 11 residues. V was cut by 6 bases and J by 2 bases, with 3 bases left in between. The V gene's germline CDR1 is MGHRA and CDR2 YSYEKL. CDR3 coding DNA: TGCGCCAGCAGGAACACAGATACGCAGTATTTT. It specifies CASRNTDTQYF.

To note about this clone: This likely reflects a read error, since a far larger clone is one base away. Different DNA sequences within this sample yield the same CDR3. The chain recombines TRBV18 with TRBJ2-6; D possibly uses TRBD1 or TRBD2 (5 bases each). This CDR3 spans 17 amino acids. V gave up 6 bases and J gave up 0 bases, with 15 bases separating them. Germline-derived CDR1 and CDR2 are KGHSH and LQKENI. This CDR3 is CASSPGTGRSGANVLTF. In DNA form, the CDR3 reads TGTGCCAGCTCGCCGGGAACAGGCCGCTCTGGGGCCAACGTCCTGACTTTC.

Concerning this clone: Mismatch with germline at one junction end may stem from a read error. The chain is built from TRBV7-7 and TRBJ2-1; D possibly uses TRBD1 or TRBD2 (5 bases each). The CDR3 runs 15 residues. CDR1 and CDR2 from the germline V gene are SSHAT and FNYEAQ (reference sequence). CDR3 region: CASSLGVGVGDEQFF. CDR3 coding DNA: TGTGCTAGCAGCTTAGGTGTGGGGGTAGGGGACGAGCAGTTCTTC.

This clone was counted once. V is TRBV2 and J is TRBJ1-5, with D hard to call. Germline loops: CDR1 SNHLY, CDR2 FYNNEI. The germline V and J ends were trimmed by 7 bases and 0 bases, with 10 bases remaining between them. The length of the CDR3 is 14 residues. The CDR3 coding sequence is TGTGCCAGCAAAATGGTCCTTAGCAATCAGCCCCAGCATTTT. Protein: CASKMVLSNQPQHF.

The chain carries TRBV5-6 and TRBJ2-4; 7 positions agree with TRBD1. Germline CDR1 SGHDT, CDR2 YYEEEE. V was clipped by 3 bases and J by 0 bases; unmatched bases: 6. The CDR3 consists of 16 residues. The CDR3 sequence is CASSSRQGLAKNIQYF. For the CDR3, the DNA is TGTGCCAGCAGCTCCCGACAGGGCCTAGCCAAAAACATTCAGTACTTC. The entire variable domain, with the rest obtained from reference TRBV5-6 and TRBJ2-4, is as follows: DAGVTQSPTHLIKTRGQQVTLRCSPKSGHDTVSWYQQALGQGPQFIFQYYEEEERQRGNFPDRFSGHQFPNYSSELNVNALLLGDSALYLCASSSRQGLAKNIQYFGAGTRLSVL.

This chain joins TRBV7-2 and TRBJ2-3, with 9 bases matching TRBD2. The CDR3 consists of 16 residues. Germline loops: CDR1 SGHTA, CDR2 FQGNSA. V shed 0 bases and J 2 bases; nucleotides not matched to a gene: 3. CDR3 loop: CASSLASGSHTDTQYF. The DNA of the CDR3 is TGTGCCAGCAGCTTAGCTAGCGGGAGCCACACAGATACGCAGTATTTT.

The chain recombines TRBV6-1 with TRBJ2-1; D may be TRBD1 or TRBD2 (6 bases each). Germline V gene sequence: CDR1 MNHNS, CDR2 SASEGT. Between the trimmed V and J ends, which lost 0 bases and 0 bases, there was a span of 12 bases. CDR3 length: 17 residues. CDR3 DNA: TGTGCCAGCAGTGAAGCGACGGGGGCCCGCTCCTACAATGAGCAGTTCTTC. It is translated as CASSEATGARSYNEQFF.

This chain links TRBV28 with TRBJ1-2; D call uncertain. CDR1 and CDR2 (germline): MDHEN, SYDVKM. There are 12 residues in the CDR3. V lost 2 bases and J 8 bases, leaving 9 bases between the germline ends. This chain's CDR3 is CASSLAGKGYTF. The CDR3 nucleotides read TGTGCCAGCAGTTTAGCCGGCAAGGGCTACACCTTC.

The CDR3 DNA is TGTGCCAGCAGCTTGAATAGCGGGAGGGCAGGAGATACGCAGTATTTT. Translating it yields CASSLNSGRAGDTQYF. This chain connects TRBV7-2 to TRBJ2-3; 11 bases map to TRBD2. The V and J ends lost 3 bases and 5 bases, in that order; junction bases with no gene match: 7. Germline-derived CDR1 and CDR2 are SGHTA and FQGNSA. CDR3 length: 16 residues.

J is TRBJ1-1 and V is TRBV6-1; unclear D gene. V lost 1 base and J 4 bases, leaving 10 bases between the germline ends. The germline gives CDR1 MNHNS, CDR2 SASEGT. The CDR3 extends over 14 amino acids. CDR3: CASSEVNPITEAFF. The CDR3 DNA reads TGTGCCAGCAGTGAAGTGAACCCAATCACTGAAGCTTTCTTT.

The gene calls are TRBV11-3 and TRBJ2-1, with TRBD2 matching 8 bases. Germline trimming cut 2 bases from V and 0 bases from J; bases unmatched to any gene: 6. The CDR3 is 17 amino acids. Germline-derived CDR1 and CDR2 are SGHNT and YENEEA. CDR3 nucleotides: TGTGCCAGCAGCTTACATACCAGCGGGAGCTCCTACAATGAGCAGTTCTTC. This sequence encodes CASSLHTSGSSYNEQFF.

V is TRBV6-1 and J is TRBJ2-7, with 7 bases matching TRBD1. Germline V lookup: CDR1 MNHNS, CDR2 SASEGT. The CDR3 extends over 13 amino acids. The J segment lost 4 bases and the V segment lost 4 bases, leaving 4 bases of the junction unmatched. The DNA of the CDR3 is TGTGCCAGCAGTGTGACAGGGCTATACGAGCAGTACTTC. Amino acids: CASSVTGLYEQYF.

The chain combines TRBV13 with TRBJ2-6, with D possibly being TRBD1 (6 bases). CDR3 size: 18 residues. Germline CDR1 reads PRHDT; CDR2 reads FYEKMQ (reference sequence). Between the trimmed V and J ends, which lost 5 bases and 2 bases, there was a span of 19 bases. DNA of the CDR3: TGTGCCAGCAGCCTAGTGCACAGGGAGTTCACTGGGGCCAACGTCCTGACTTTC. This translates into CASSLVHREFTGANVLTF.

With respect to this clone: A far larger clone is just one base off, so this is likely a read error. Other DNA sequences in this specimen translate into the identical CDR3. This chain links TRBV15 with TRBJ2-2; 7 bases map to TRBD1. The V gene end was trimmed by 5 bases and the J gene end by 7 bases; junction bases not matched to a gene: 4. The V gene's germline CDR1 is LNHNV and CDR2 YYDKDF (reference sequence). The CDR3 runs to 13 residues. For the CDR3, the DNA is TGTGCCACCAGCCTCGACAGGGTCGGGGAGCTGTTTTTT. Amino acids: CATSLDRVGELFF.

The J gene is TRBJ1-5, the V gene TRBV2; no reliable D call. Germline V CDR1 and CDR2: SNHLY, FYNNEI. This CDR3 region has 14 residues. V was cut by 6 bases and J by 3 bases, with 12 bases left in between. CDR3 region: CASSLGRNNQPQHF. The CDR3 DNA reads as TGTGCCAGCAGCCTCGGACGAAACAATCAGCCCCAGCATTTT.

This clone was picked up many times. This chain links TRBV27 with TRBJ2-7, with TRBD1 identical over 11 bases. The CDR3 has 15 residues. From germline, CDR1 is MNHEY and CDR2 SMNVEV (reference sequence). V lost 6 bases and J lost 1; bases outside the gene matches: 5. The CDR3 DNA sequence: TGTGCCAGCAGCATCGGACAGGGGGCGTCCTACGAGCAGTACTTC. This sequence encodes CASSIGQGASYEQYF.

This chain uses TRBV28 with TRBJ1-5, with TRBD1 as a possible D gene (6 bases). CDR1 and CDR2 from the germline V gene are MDHEN and SYDVKM. This CDR3 has 15 amino acids. V lost 4 bases, J lost 1 base, and 11 bases lay in between. This CDR3 is CASSSTGLSNQPQHF. DNA for the CDR3: TGTGCCAGCAGTTCCACAGGGCTCAGCAATCAGCCCCAGCATTTT. Based on the CDR3 plus reference TRBV28 and TRBJ1-5, the full variable domain is DVKVTQSSRYLVKRTGEKVFLECVQDMDHENMFWYRQDPGLGLRLIYFSYDVKMKEKGDIPEGYSVSREKKERFSLILESASTNQTSMYLCASSSTGLSNQPQHFGDGTRLSIL.

V gene TRBV5-6 combines with J gene TRBJ2-3; D not certain. The germline gives CDR1 SGHDT, CDR2 YYEEEE. The CDR3 runs to 14 residues. Between the trimmed V and J ends, which lost 0 bases and 2 bases, there was a span of 7 bases. DNA for the CDR3: TGTGCCAGCAGCTTGGGGCCAAACACAGATACGCAGTATTTT. Protein: CASSLGPNTDTQYF. The full variable domain, rest sourced from reference TRBV5-6 and TRBJ2-3, is DAGVTQSPTHLIKTRGQQVTLRCSPKSGHDTVSWYQQALGQGPQFIFQYYEEEERQRGNFPDRFSGHQFPNYSSELNVNALLLGDSALYLCASSLGPNTDTQYFGPGTRLTVL.

The V and J genes are TRBV13 and TRBJ2-2; either TRBD1 or TRBD2 may supply D (5 bases each). The V end was cut by 0 bases, the J end by 1 base, with 18 bases between. The length of the CDR3 is 19 residues. Germline CDR1 reads PRHDT; CDR2 reads FYEKMQ (reference sequence). CDR3 sequence reads: CASSLGGAGPVENTGELFF. The CDR3 coding sequence is TGTGCCAGCAGCTTAGGCGGGGCGGGCCCGGTCGAGAACACCGGGGAGCTGTTTTTT.

This clone was seen repeatedly, ten times or more. The genes are TRBV28 and TRBJ1-5; a possible D gene is TRBD1 (5 bases). This CDR3 has 14 residues. Per the germline V gene, CDR1 is MDHEN and CDR2 is SYDVKM. The ends were cut back, 5 bases at V and 4 bases at J, with 12 bases in the middle. CDR3 region: CASSRQPSNQPQHF. The CDR3 bases are TGTGCCAGCAGTCGACAGCCGAGTAATCAGCCCCAGCATTTT.

Comment on this clone: Only one base separates this from a far larger clonotype, so it likely reflects a read error. The chain has TRBV4-1 and TRBJ2-2; D is ambiguous. The CDR3 is 14 amino acids. V shed 5 bases and J shed 7 bases, with 14 bases lying between them. Germline V CDR1 and CDR2: MGHRA, YSYEKL. The DNA for the CDR3 is TGCGCCAGCAGCGCCCCTAACGGGCTCGGGGAGCTGTTTTTT. Its translation is CASSAPNGLGELFF.

This clone was counted ten times or more. Other DNA sequences in the sample encode the same CDR3. CDR3 protein: CASSLDRETQYF. The CDR3 DNA follows: TGTGCCAGCAGCTTAGATCGAGAGACCCAGTACTTC. This chain uses TRBV11-2 with TRBJ2-5; no clear D. The CDR3 loop spans 12 amino acids. Germline V lookup: CDR1 SGHAT, CDR2 FQNNGV. V was shortened by 0 bases and J by 4 bases, with 3 bases between the two germline ends.

This chain uses TRBV19 with TRBJ1-5, with D perhaps matching TRBD1 (6 bases). CDR3 length: 15 residues. The germline V gene has CDR1 LNHDA and CDR2 SQIVND (reference sequence). V was clipped by 7 bases and J by 0 bases, with 13 bases between them. The CDR3 DNA follows: TGTGCCAGTATTCAAGGGGGGCATAGCAATCAGCCCCAGCATTTT. Translating gives CASIQGGHSNQPQHF.